The clone carrying this T cell receptor (beta chain) was seen more than once but under ten times. V lost 4 bases to trimming and J lost 5 bases; unmatched junction nucleotides: 17. Germline assignment: CDR1 SGHNT and CDR2 YYREEE (reference sequence). The CDR3 is 17 residues long. Seattle's cohort entered during active infection and was followed longitudinally. This sample stems from a study of blood T cell repertoires in COVID-19. Study summary: The cDNA or gDNA used as material had been derived from T cells, B-cell-depleted T cells, or PBMCs.

Authors' analysis steps: Amplified reference gene primers provided the basis for estimating nucleated cell counts. This table comes from immunoSEQ multiplex PCR, and its TCRdb copy is limited to in-frame clones, with some not included. The D gene and trimming were derived from the DNA, and the V and J assignments and clone size from that table. The sample records 55,000 to 75,000 clones, roughly four fifths being singletons. The source is a man older than 75 with COVID-19, enrolled during active disease. The chain joins TRBV5-4 to TRBJ1-1; 7 bases are shared with TRBD1. The sample comprised peripheral blood. CDR3 sequence: CASSPQLPNRGRTEAFF. The CDR3 coding sequence is TGTGCCAGCAGCCCCCAGCTACCGAACAGGGGACGGACTGAAGCTTTCTTT.